What follows describes a single T cell receptor (beta chain). The data were obtained in a study of Ad26.COV2.S vaccination and SARS-CoV-2 variants. Trimming cost V 6 bases and J 0 bases, with 3 bases left between them. CDR1 SNHLY and CDR2 FYNNEI come from the germline V gene. This CDR3 has 13 amino acids. The repertoire was sequenced with immunoSEQ multiplex PCR; TCRdb's copy has only in-frame clones and lacks some. The data contain some 190,000 clones, roughly 89% of them singletons. This TCR was sampled from a human donor who had recovered from COVID-19. The chain links TRBV2 to TRBJ1-6; the D is unclear. Sequences were derived from peripheral blood, sampled after recovery from COVID-19. The CDR3 region is CASRGSYNSPLHF. The CDR3 DNA follows: TGTGCCAGCAGAGGCTCCTATAATTCACCCCTCCACTTT.